One T cell receptor (beta chain) is described in this entry. This entry is derived from a study of control samples from healthy donors and cancer patients. Sequencing was performed with immunoSEQ multiplex PCR; in TCRdb, only in-frame clones are kept and a portion is missing. Of around 170,000 clones in the sample, roughly 92% are singletons; the top ten hold just over 1.4%. The length of the CDR3 is 15 residues. Germline values: CDR1 PRHDT, CDR2 FYEKMQ (reference sequence). Trimming removed 5 bases from V and 3 bases from J, with 15 bases in between. Sequencing was done on a sample of blood. V and J are TRBV13 and TRBJ2-3; D possibly matches TRBD1 or TRBD2 (5 bases each). The receptor was derived from a young man in good health. This chain's CDR3 is CASSEGEGKTDTQYF. The CDR3 DNA sequence: TGTGCCAGCAGCGAAGGAGAGGGGAAGACAGATACGCAGTATTTT. Full variable domain (outside the CDR3, taken from reference TRBV13 and TRBJ2-3): AAGVIQSPRHLIKEKRETATLKCYPIPRHDTVYWYQQGPGQDPQFLISFYEKMQSDKGSIPDRFSAQQFSDYHSELNMSSLELGDSALYFCASSEGEGKTDTQYFGPGTRLTVL.